This T cell receptor (beta chain) stems from a study of post-analysis software for immune sequencing data (dated by TCRdb to 2013 to 2016). Concerning the study at large: Relapsing-remitting, secondary progressive and progressive-relapsing multiple sclerosis were recorded as disease courses, and subtype annotation was lacking for some patients. Patient repertoires were compared against roughly 10 previously published healthy control repertoires from donors aged about 6 to 27 years. A subset of samples was prepared in parallel using single-end sample barcoding, then pooled and co-amplified after Illumina adapter ligation. Paper-wide results and their limitations: The multiple sclerosis patient group was slightly younger than the control group. When samples were clustered directly using the F measure, samples prepared in the same batch co-clustered strongly, which prompted a batch-effect correction. Roughly 5 TRBV segments, including TRBV5-6, TRBV5-1 and TRBV20-1, were significantly more frequent in patients than controls. Normalized Chao1 diversity was significantly lower in multiple sclerosis patients than controls, suggesting substantial peripheral T-cell clonal expansion.

The library was made by PCR. The data were produced on an Illumina HiSeq 2500. To reduce PCR and sequencing biases, unique molecular identifiers were incorporated into the TCR beta cDNA libraries. Every 1 to 10 million input T cells yielded about 500,000 cDNA molecules, meaning each molecule approximated one T cell. The patient libraries were prepared and sequenced with the same protocol used for the earlier healthy control dataset. Samples belonging to the same batch were prepared together, multiplexed and sequenced on a shared HiSeq lane. As for the authors' bioinformatics: MIGEC was used to process the raw barcoded reads, and molecular identifier groups with only a single read were discarded before consensus assembly and CDR3 extraction. VDJtools was used for post-analysis of the clonotype tables, with diversity normalized by down-sampling every dataset to the smallest sample size. Repertoire overlap clustering matched CDR3 amino acid but not nucleotide sequences to correct batch-related cross-sample contamination. In-frame beta chains were kept once TCRdb had trimmed the public reads at Q25 with fastp and called clones with MiXCR. Here each entry gathers all rows of one CDR3 protein and keeps the most common genes and DNA. It is TCRdb's table, rather than the study itself, that gives the V and J calls and clone size. The sample table holds about 400,000 distinct CDR3 sequences, of which about a third were seen once. 13% of the sample is held by the ten biggest clonotypes.

As concerns this clonotype: Its antigen has not been determined. It has no much larger one-base neighbor in the sample; base qualities were not kept.

To demonstrate the VDJtools post-analysis software, the study profiled TCR beta repertoires from the peripheral blood of around 13 young patients with multiple sclerosis. The multiple sclerosis patients were children and adolescents between roughly 6 and 17 years of age. According to the germline V gene, CDR1 reads SQVTM and CDR2 reads ANQGSEA. Including cysteine and phenylalanine, the CDR3 has 13 amino acids. Only the CDR3 DNA stays, 39 bases, in frame from base 1. Clipping removes 6 bases from V and 4 bases from J, with 8 as the unmatched junction base count. The chain is encoded by TRBV29-1 joined to TRBJ2-7, and 8 bases in between align with TRBD1. The sample comprised blood. The receptor's source is a girl aged 5-17 years with multiple sclerosis. The DNA reads TGCAGCGTCGCAGGGGGCTCGGTATACGAGCAGTACTTC. Its translation reads: CSVAGGSVYEQYF.